Each of the 21 T cell receptor beta chains below was sequenced from the same sample in a study of control samples from healthy donors and cancer patients. The repertoire was sequenced with immunoSEQ multiplex PCR; TCRdb's copy has only in-frame clones and lacks some. The sample lists around 70,000 clones, 83% occurring once. The specimen sequenced was blood. These receptors all come from a man between 60 and 75 years old in good health.

The sample holds a few counts of this clone. The same CDR3 arises from other DNA sequences in this sample as well. V usage is TRBV5-1 and J usage is TRBJ2-3; D is uncertain. CDR3 length: 14 residues. Germline V gene lookup returns CDR1 SGHRS and CDR2 YFSETQ. V lost 0 bases to trimming and J lost 2 bases, with 7 bases between them. This chain's CDR3 is CASSLGLITDTQYF. DNA of the CDR3: TGCGCCAGCAGCTTGGGGTTAATCACAGATACGCAGTATTTT. Together with reference TRBV5-1 and TRBJ2-3, the CDR3 gives the full variable domain: KAGVTQTPRYLIKTRGQQVTLSCSPISGHRSVSWYQQTPGQGLQFLFEYFSETQRNKGNFPGRFSGRQFSNSRSEMNVSTLELGDSALYLCASSLGLITDTQYFGPGTRLTVL.

The rearrangement uses TRBV18 and TRBJ1-5; D might be TRBD1 (6 bases). This CDR3 region has 13 residues. V was shortened by 4 bases and J by 3 bases, with 7 bases between the two germline ends. Looked up from germline, CDR1 is KGHSH and CDR2 is LQKENI. The CDR3 nucleotides are TGTGCCAGCTCACGACAGGACAATCAGCCCCAGCATTTT. It is translated as CASSRQDNQPQHF.

This clone was recorded a few times. The J gene is TRBJ1-5, the V gene TRBV6-5; unclear D gene. V shed 6 bases and J shed 1 base, with 10 bases lying between them. CDR3 length: 14 amino acids. Germline CDR1 and CDR2: MNHEY and SVGAGI. The CDR3 nucleotides read TGTGCCAGCAGACCAAGGAACAGCAATCAGCCCCAGCATTTT. Translating gives CASRPRNSNQPQHF.

V usage is TRBV14 and J usage is TRBJ2-7; no reliable D call. CDR3 length: 13 residues. Trimming removed 6 bases at V and 0 bases at J, with 9 bases between. Germline CDR1 and CDR2: SGHDN and FVKESK. The DNA of the CDR3 is TGTGCCAGCAGGAAGGCCAGCTCCTACGAGCAGTACTTC. Translation gives CASRKASSYEQYF.

The chain uses TRBV14 and TRBJ2-3; D gene ambiguous. CDR1 SGHDN and CDR2 FVKESK come from the germline V gene. The V gene lost 4 bases and the J gene lost 7 bases, with 12 bases spanning the gap. This CDR3 is 13 amino acids long. The CDR3 loop is CASSPDIRHTQYF. CDR3 nucleotide sequence: TGTGCCAGCAGCCCGGATATTCGGCATACGCAGTATTTT.

The chain carries TRBV5-4 and TRBJ2-3, with TRBD2 matching over 8 bases. Germline values: CDR1 SGHNT, CDR2 YYREEE (reference sequence). CDR3 length: 16 amino acids. J was trimmed by 4 bases and V by 0 bases; bases with no gene match: 7. In DNA, the CDR3 is TGTGCCAGCAGCTTGGGGGGGAGCGGGAGACCAGATACGCAGTATTTT. Translating it yields CASSLGGSGRPDTQYF.

This rearrangement joins TRBV6-4 to TRBJ2-7, with 10 bases identical to TRBD2. V lost 4 bases to trimming and J lost 7 bases; unmatched junction nucleotides: 4. CDR3 length: 13 amino acids. Germline V gives CDR1 MRHNA, CDR2 SNTAGT. DNA of the CDR3: TGTGCCAGCAGTGCGGGACTAGCGTCAGAGCAGTACTTC. Translated: CASSAGLASEQYF.

V is TRBV18 and J is TRBJ2-1, with 9 nucleotides matching TRBD2. Unmatched junction bases numbered 8, after V lost 3 bases and J lost 2 bases. The length of the CDR3 is 17 residues. Germline loops: CDR1 KGHSH, CDR2 LQKENI. CDR3 residues: CASSPTTSGVTYNEQFF. For the CDR3, the DNA is TGTGCCAGCTCACCTACGACTAGCGGAGTTACCTACAATGAGCAGTTCTTC.

The J gene is TRBJ1-5, the V gene TRBV6-6; the D gene is possibly TRBD1 (5 bases). V gave up 8 bases and J gave up 0 bases, with 8 bases separating them. Germline V CDR1 and CDR2: MNHNY, SVGAGI (reference sequence). This CDR3 is built from 13 residues. CDR3 sequence (DNA): TGTGCCAGCGGGGCTAATAGCAATCAGCCCCAGCATTTT. Translating gives CASGANSNQPQHF.

This clone was found a few times. The chain uses TRBV6-6 and TRBJ2-5; 14 bases map to TRBD2. Germline CDR1 is MNHNY and CDR2 is SVGAGI (reference sequence). The CDR3 is made up of 15 amino acids. V dropped 5 bases and J dropped 4; count of bases not matched to a gene: 3. The CDR3 here is CASSRTSGRSETQYF. CDR3 nucleotide sequence: TGTGCCAGCAGTCGGACTAGCGGGAGGTCAGAGACCCAGTACTTC.

J is TRBJ2-5 and V is TRBV19, with 10 bases matching TRBD1. The CDR3 has 15 amino acids. Trimming cost V 5 bases and J 3 bases; bases outside gene matches: 6. Germline V gene lookup returns CDR1 LNHDA and CDR2 SQIVND (reference sequence). The CDR3 loop reads CASSERTGGKETQYF. In DNA, the CDR3 is TGTGCCAGTAGTGAACGGACAGGGGGAAAAGAGACCCAGTACTTC.

The chain recombines TRBV5-6 with TRBJ1-2; D is perhaps TRBD1 (5 bases). CDR3 size: 17 residues. Germline assignment: CDR1 SGHDT and CDR2 YYEEEE. Trimming left V 3 bases short and J 4 bases short, with 22 bases between. The CDR3 DNA sequence: TGTGCCAGCAGCTCGACCGCATGGGAGACAGATTTCTATGGCTACACCTTC. This translates into CASSSTAWETDFYGYTF.

The chain uses TRBV5-4 and TRBJ2-1; 7 nucleotides align to TRBD1. The V gene end was trimmed by 4 bases and the J gene end by 5 bases; junction bases not matched to a gene: 9. The CDR3 has 15 residues. The germline V gene has CDR1 SGHNT and CDR2 YYREEE (reference sequence). CDR3 protein: CASSTDRVRNNEQFF. As DNA, the CDR3 is TGTGCCAGCAGCACTGACAGGGTTCGTAACAATGAGCAGTTCTTC.

The chain carries TRBV25-1 and TRBJ2-5, with 7 bases aligning to TRBD2. The CDR3 loop spans 14 amino acids. Germline V gene sequence: CDR1 MGHDK, CDR2 SYGVNS. The V gene end was trimmed by 5 bases and the J gene end by 5 bases; junction bases not matched to a gene: 8. The CDR3 loop is CASSSVAGVETQYF. The CDR3 DNA reads as TGTGCCAGCAGTAGTGTGGCGGGAGTGGAGACCCAGTACTTC.

The gene calls are TRBV5-1 and TRBJ2-3, with D unresolved. This CDR3 has 14 residues. Germline V gene data show CDR1 as SGHRS and CDR2 as YFSETQ. Trimming stripped 0 bases from V and 2 bases from J, with 7 bases between. The CDR3 DNA is TGCGCCAGCAGCTTGGACGGATACACAGATACGCAGTATTTT. This gives the protein CASSLDGYTDTQYF.

This clone has only a few counts. The rearrangement uses TRBV30 and TRBJ1-1; 8 nucleotides align to TRBD1. Germline CDR1 is GTSNPN and CDR2 is SVGIG (reference sequence). The CDR3 length is 13 residues. The junction had 3 bases not matched to a gene; V was cut back by 6 bases and J by 0 bases. The chain's CDR3 is CACYRGLNTEAFF. In DNA form, the CDR3 reads TGTGCCTGTTACAGGGGGTTGAACACTGAAGCTTTCTTT.

The chain employs TRBV6-5 and TRBJ2-4; TRBD2 might be the D (7 bases). The CDR3 contains 15 residues. Germline CDR1 reads MNHEY; CDR2 reads SVGAGI. The V gene lost 6 bases and the J gene lost 5 bases, with 17 bases spanning the gap. CDR3 DNA sequence: TGTGCCAGCAGCTACAGCTCGGGGGGCCAAAACATTCAGTACTTC. Translated, it gives CASSYSSGGQNIQYF.

The chain links TRBV5-6 to TRBJ2-1, with D tentatively TRBD1 (5 bases). Between the trimmed V and J ends, which lost 0 bases and 4 bases, there was a span of 14 bases. The length of the CDR3 is 16 residues. The germline V gene encodes CDR1 SGHDT and CDR2 YYEEEE. CDR3 in amino acids: CASSLDWGRLYNEQFF. DNA of the CDR3: TGTGCCAGCAGCTTGGATTGGGGCAGGCTTTACAATGAGCAGTTCTTC.

The gene calls are TRBV18 and TRBJ1-5; weak D call: TRBD1 (5 bases). Germline values: CDR1 KGHSH, CDR2 LQKENI. The CDR3 covers 14 residues. The V and J ends lost 0 bases and 5 bases respectively, with 8 bases between them. CDR3 sequence reads: CASSPPGVDQPQHF. CDR3 nucleotides: TGTGCCAGCTCACCACCGGGGGTAGATCAGCCCCAGCATTTT.

This chain joins TRBV19 and TRBJ2-5; TRBD2 aligns across 10 bases. This CDR3 region has 15 residues. CDR1 is LNHDA and CDR2 is SQIVND in the germline V gene (reference sequence). Unmatched junction bases numbered 8, after V lost 5 bases and J lost 5 bases. Here the CDR3 reads CASSFLAGAGETQYF. The DNA for the CDR3 is TGTGCCAGTAGTTTTCTAGCGGGAGCGGGGGAGACCCAGTACTTC.

CDR3 in amino acids: CASSIPRGMSSYNEQFF. The CDR3 DNA reads TGCGCCAGCAGCATCCCTAGGGGGATGAGCTCCTACAATGAGCAGTTCTTC. This chain links TRBV5-1 with TRBJ2-1, with a possible D match to TRBD1 (6 bases). The germline V and J ends were trimmed by 4 bases and 0 bases, with 17 bases remaining between them. Germline CDR1 reads SGHRS; CDR2 reads YFSETQ. This CDR3 spans 17 amino acids.